This T cell receptor (beta chain) stems from a study of shared clonotypes between healthy human individuals. Study conclusions and caveats: The study found approximately 5% of naive CD4 clonotypes shared across a few donors.

This CDR3 has 13 residues. V shed 1 base, J shed 8 bases, and the junction held 1 base outside the gene matches. Germline lookup yields CDR1 MNHEY and CDR2 SMNVEV (reference sequence). For each subset, genomic DNA was distributed in equal portions over several immunoSEQ plates. Here immunoSEQ multiplex PCR was the method, and the copy in TCRdb shows in-frame clones only, minus some. The sample holds about a million clones, more than 60% seen once. A note on this clone: What it binds is not known.

J is TRBJ2-1 and V is TRBV27; 8 bases are shared with TRBD2. This sequence originates from a man between 18 and 35 years old in good health. The sequencing sample was made of memory CD4+ T cells sorted from blood. Subset meaning: CD45RA-negative fraction. The CDR3 region is CASSLYGGDEQFF. In DNA form, the CDR3 reads TGTGCCAGCAGTTTATACGGGGGGGATGAGCAGTTCTTC.